These 10 T cell receptor beta chains share one sample of origin, sequenced in a study of T cell responses to AZD1222 COVID-19 vaccine. The protocol was immunoSEQ multiplex PCR, while the TCRdb copy is restricted to in-frame clones and leaves out a portion. The top ten hold 30% to 35% of the sample, which has some 87,000 clones, 75% to 90% seen once. Sequenced material: peripheral blood, taken on day 0 of AZD1222 vaccination. These receptors were collected from an adult in good health.

The chain is built from TRBV7-9 and TRBJ2-1, with D unresolved. The CDR3 totals 13 residues. Germline V gene data show CDR1 as SEHNR and CDR2 as FQNEAQ (reference sequence). The ends were cut back, 5 bases at V and 12 bases at J, with 17 bases in the middle. CDR3 nucleotides: TGTGCCAGCAGCATACTGATTGGGCCCGGGCAGTTCTTC. Amino acids: CASSILIGPGQFF.

The J gene is TRBJ2-5, the V gene TRBV2, with 11 nucleotides matching TRBD2. V gave up 6 bases and J gave up 2 bases; unmatched junction bases: 5. CDR3 length: 15 residues. Germline CDR1 SNHLY, CDR2 FYNNEI. The CDR3 DNA is TGTGCCAGCAGGGGACTAGCGGACCGACAAGAGACCCAGTACTTC. Translation gives CASRGLADRQETQYF.

V is TRBV28 and J is TRBJ2-2, with D possibly called TRBD1 or TRBD2 (6 bases each). This CDR3 region has 15 residues. Germline-derived CDR1 and CDR2 are MDHEN and SYDVKM. V dropped 5 bases and J dropped 3 bases, with 13 bases sitting between them. The CDR3 sequence is CASSPGGGYTGELFF. DNA of the CDR3: TGTGCCAGCAGTCCTGGAGGGGGGTACACCGGGGAGCTGTTTTTT.

The chain is built from TRBV7-6 and TRBJ2-5; 7 bases line up with TRBD1. V dropped 5 bases and J dropped 5; count of bases not matched to a gene: 14. The germline V gene encodes CDR1 SGHVS and CDR2 FNYEAQ. CDR3 length: 16 residues. CDR3 in amino acids: CASSQEVDRKGETQYF. As DNA, the CDR3 is TGTGCCAGCAGCCAAGAAGTGGACAGGAAAGGGGAGACCCAGTACTTC.

V and J are TRBV7-9 and TRBJ2-7; 11 nucleotides align to TRBD2. The germline V gene encodes CDR1 SEHNR and CDR2 FQNEAQ (reference sequence). V was clipped by 4 bases and J by 5 bases; unmatched bases: 4. The CDR3 is made up of 14 amino acids. The CDR3: CASSSTSGSHEQYF. As DNA, the CDR3 is TGTGCCAGCAGCTCCACTAGCGGGAGCCACGAGCAGTACTTC.

V is TRBV28 and J is TRBJ1-6; D ambiguous. V shed 8 bases and J shed 10 bases, with 15 bases lying between them. The CDR3 is 13 amino acids. Per the germline V gene, CDR1 is MDHEN and CDR2 is SYDVKM. DNA for the CDR3: TGTGCCAGCCGGGTTACCCCAAAATCACCCCTCCACTTT. Its translation is CASRVTPKSPLHF.

This chain uses TRBV5-6 with TRBJ1-2; D gene ambiguous. This CDR3 comprises 12 residues. Trimming shortened V by 4 bases and J by 8 bases, and 12 bases separated the two germline ends. Per germline, CDR1 SGHDT and CDR2 YYEEEE. The chain's CDR3 is CASSVGFVGYTF. CDR3 sequence (DNA): TGTGCCAGCAGCGTAGGATTTGTAGGCTACACCTTC.

This clone was recorded a few times. The chain is built from TRBV6-5 and TRBJ2-7; D is uncertain. The V end was cut by 2 bases, the J end by 0 bases, with 11 bases between. The CDR3 runs 15 residues. Per germline, CDR1 MNHEY and CDR2 SVGAGI. CDR3 amino acids: CASSYDSLSSYEQYF. DNA for the CDR3: TGTGCCAGCAGTTACGACTCGTTGAGCTCCTACGAGCAGTACTTC.

The V and J genes are TRBV9 and TRBJ1-4; D is uncertain. Germline CDR1 SGDLS, CDR2 YYNGEE. The CDR3 contains 15 residues. Trimming left V 0 bases short and J 0 bases short, with 6 bases between. CDR3 residues: CASSVDSATNEKLFF. The CDR3 nucleotides are TGTGCCAGCAGCGTAGATTCCGCAACTAATGAAAAACTGTTTTTT.

The chain carries TRBV6-2 or TRBV6-3 and TRBJ2-5; 13 bases are a match to TRBD2. CDR1 and CDR2 (germline): MNHEY, SVGEGT. V lost 6 bases to trimming and J lost 5 bases; unmatched junction nucleotides: 12. There are 17 residues in the CDR3. Here the CDR3 DNA reads TGTGCCAGCAGCCCTACTAGCGGGAGGGCCCGTCTCGAGACCCAGTACTTC. Its protein is CASSPTSGRARLETQYF.